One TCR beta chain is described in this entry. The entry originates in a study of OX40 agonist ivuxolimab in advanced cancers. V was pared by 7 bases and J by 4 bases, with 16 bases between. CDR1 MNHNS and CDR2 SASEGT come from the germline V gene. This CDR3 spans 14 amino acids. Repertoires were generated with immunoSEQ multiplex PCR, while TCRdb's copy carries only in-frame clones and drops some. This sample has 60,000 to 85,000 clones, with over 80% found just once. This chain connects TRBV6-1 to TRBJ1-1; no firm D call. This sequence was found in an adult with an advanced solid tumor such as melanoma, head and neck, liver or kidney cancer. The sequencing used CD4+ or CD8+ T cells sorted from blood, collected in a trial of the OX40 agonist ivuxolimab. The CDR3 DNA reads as TGTGCCAGCATTGGAAAGGCGGTTGCCACTGAAGCTTTCTTT. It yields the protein CASIGKAVATEAFF.